The clone carrying this T cell receptor beta chain was seen only once. This may stem from a read error, because a much larger clone lies one nucleotide away. Germline V gene data show CDR1 as MDHEN and CDR2 as SYDVKM. The CDR3 loop spans 12 amino acids. A sample-barcoded 5' primer and a J-beta primer mix were used in a second PCR of roughly 6 to 11 cycles. TCRdb independently ran MiXCR on the 5' RACE reads; one entry per CDR3 protein. The sample records about 970,000 distinct CDR3 sequences, roughly half being singletons. This sample stems from a study of blood T cells in healthy people across ages. V usage is TRBV28 and J usage is TRBJ1-2, with 8 bases identical to TRBD1. The TCR sequence derives from an older woman in good health. Sequencing used blood. CDR3 sequence (DNA): TGTGCCCCAGGGGGCAGGTTCTATGGCTACAACTTC. Protein: CAPGGRFYGYNF.